This TCR beta chain originates from a study of OX40 agonist ivuxolimab in advanced cancers. Whole-study context: Dose-escalation subjects each had hepatocellular carcinoma, melanoma, renal cell or head and neck cancer.

Using immunoSEQ multiplex PCR, the repertoire was profiled, and TCRdb retains in-frame clones only, with some absent. The table includes approximately 79,000 clones, around 86% detected once. Study observations and caveats: Nonresponders included some who also had low normalized T-cell clonal expansion.

This CDR3 is built from 14 residues. V lost 0 bases to trimming and J lost 4 bases, with 9 bases between them. The germline V gene has CDR1 LGHNA and CDR2 YSLEER. Turning to this clone: The antigen is undetermined.

The V call is TRBV4-3, the J call TRBJ1-1; D gene unclear. This sequence originates from an adult with an advanced solid tumor such as melanoma, head and neck, liver or kidney cancer. The sequencing here drew on CD4+ or CD8+ T cells sorted from blood, taken in a trial of the OX40 agonist ivuxolimab. CDR3 protein: CASSQEEGSTEAFF. In DNA, the CDR3 is TGCGCCAGCAGCCAAGAAGAAGGGAGCACTGAAGCTTTCTTT.